Listed below are T cell receptor beta chains from one sample, sequenced in a study of T cells in Graves' hyperthyroidism and ophthalmopathy. TCRdb reprocessed the multiplex PCR reads via MiXCR and lists one record per CDR3 protein. The sample holds approximately 620,000 distinct CDR3 sequences, over 11% seen once. Specimen: blood. These receptors came from a woman aged 25 to 39 with Graves' hyperthyroidism that later progressed to Graves' ophthalmopathy. The CDR3 runs from the conserved cysteine through the conserved F or W.

v_call,cdr3_aa
TRBV6-2/TRBV6-3,CASTLPGTGNEKLFF
TRBV3-1,CASSQTGPRNTEAFF
TRBV11-2,CASNKGAGAPDEQYF
TRBV7-2,CASRGTGNMNTEAFF
TRBV7-3,CASSQTSGANVLTF
TRBV10-3,CAISESVVGDQHF
TRBV4-1,CASREEGTYRTEAFF
TRBV12-3/TRBV12-4,CASLRGGTEAFF
TRBV11-3,CASSSGLAGGPGETQYF
TRBV6-2/TRBV6-3,CASSYGRGRGDTQYF
TRBV7-9,CASSSDGQSKTQYF
TRBV12-3/TRBV12-4,CASSRPTGGSTGELFF
TRBV12-3/TRBV12-4,CASSLSGSGRALDEQFF
TRBV29-1,CSAGGGGYTEAFF
TRBV6-5,CASSYSWDGLSRVDTQYF
TRBV27,CASSFLQGRFGNEQFF
TRBV9,CASSVSHRVSGLMDTQYF
TRBV7-3,CASSSLGQSYNEQFF
TRBV28,CASSLISDYGYTF
TRBV5-1,CASSLSAGPYEQYF
TRBV24-1,CATSEGGTGGSEQYF
TRBV6-1,CASSSPRVGNQPQHF
TRBV7-2,CASSDNMGGELFF
TRBV30,CAWRGGPPDEQYF
TRBV5-1,CASSLGQTTNEKLFF
TRBV11-2,CASSFGGQGYNSPLHF
TRBV6-2/TRBV6-3,CASTAAISSYEQYF
TRBV27,CASSSRGGVDGYTF
TRBV27,CASRNRGNYGYTF
TRBV12-3/TRBV12-4,CASSLRRGGGGELFF
TRBV10-3,CAISEAGQGAGELFF
TRBV30,CAWSTKQFIRNQPQHF
TRBV3-1,CASSQAGEAFF
TRBV12-3/TRBV12-4,CASRLTGGSYNEQFF
TRBV5-1,CASGGQLPTDTQYF
TRBV6-1,CASTSNRGQSYEQYF
TRBV20-1,CSAIGTAHQETQYF
TRBV25-1,CASSEFLGGSEKLFF
TRBV5-1,CASSWGTSGGQETQYF
TRBV12-3/TRBV12-4,CASSRSGLKTQYF
TRBV30,CAWSPPGQINEKLFF
TRBV5-6,CASSLGLILGYTF
TRBV11-3,CASSRGLAGDEQFF
TRBV6-5,CASSYSEVGAAIYGYTF
TRBV10-3,CAIQGRDTYEQYF